This T cell receptor (beta chain) is from a study of control samples from healthy donors and cancer patients. Deletions cut 8 bases from V and 6 bases from J, with 17 bases between. The CDR3 is 14 residues long. Looked up from germline, CDR1 is MNHEY and CDR2 is SMNVEV (reference sequence). Sequenced by immunoSEQ multiplex PCR; TCRdb stores in-frame clones only, minus some. The data show 150,000 to 200,000 clones, about 86% seen once. J is TRBJ2-1 and V is TRBV27; D unresolved. The material sequenced was blood. This receptor was obtained from a man aged 18 to 29 in good health. For the CDR3, the DNA is TGTGCCAGCCAGGAAGGACGGTTCCCCAATGAGCAGTTCTTC. It translates to CASQEGRFPNEQFF.